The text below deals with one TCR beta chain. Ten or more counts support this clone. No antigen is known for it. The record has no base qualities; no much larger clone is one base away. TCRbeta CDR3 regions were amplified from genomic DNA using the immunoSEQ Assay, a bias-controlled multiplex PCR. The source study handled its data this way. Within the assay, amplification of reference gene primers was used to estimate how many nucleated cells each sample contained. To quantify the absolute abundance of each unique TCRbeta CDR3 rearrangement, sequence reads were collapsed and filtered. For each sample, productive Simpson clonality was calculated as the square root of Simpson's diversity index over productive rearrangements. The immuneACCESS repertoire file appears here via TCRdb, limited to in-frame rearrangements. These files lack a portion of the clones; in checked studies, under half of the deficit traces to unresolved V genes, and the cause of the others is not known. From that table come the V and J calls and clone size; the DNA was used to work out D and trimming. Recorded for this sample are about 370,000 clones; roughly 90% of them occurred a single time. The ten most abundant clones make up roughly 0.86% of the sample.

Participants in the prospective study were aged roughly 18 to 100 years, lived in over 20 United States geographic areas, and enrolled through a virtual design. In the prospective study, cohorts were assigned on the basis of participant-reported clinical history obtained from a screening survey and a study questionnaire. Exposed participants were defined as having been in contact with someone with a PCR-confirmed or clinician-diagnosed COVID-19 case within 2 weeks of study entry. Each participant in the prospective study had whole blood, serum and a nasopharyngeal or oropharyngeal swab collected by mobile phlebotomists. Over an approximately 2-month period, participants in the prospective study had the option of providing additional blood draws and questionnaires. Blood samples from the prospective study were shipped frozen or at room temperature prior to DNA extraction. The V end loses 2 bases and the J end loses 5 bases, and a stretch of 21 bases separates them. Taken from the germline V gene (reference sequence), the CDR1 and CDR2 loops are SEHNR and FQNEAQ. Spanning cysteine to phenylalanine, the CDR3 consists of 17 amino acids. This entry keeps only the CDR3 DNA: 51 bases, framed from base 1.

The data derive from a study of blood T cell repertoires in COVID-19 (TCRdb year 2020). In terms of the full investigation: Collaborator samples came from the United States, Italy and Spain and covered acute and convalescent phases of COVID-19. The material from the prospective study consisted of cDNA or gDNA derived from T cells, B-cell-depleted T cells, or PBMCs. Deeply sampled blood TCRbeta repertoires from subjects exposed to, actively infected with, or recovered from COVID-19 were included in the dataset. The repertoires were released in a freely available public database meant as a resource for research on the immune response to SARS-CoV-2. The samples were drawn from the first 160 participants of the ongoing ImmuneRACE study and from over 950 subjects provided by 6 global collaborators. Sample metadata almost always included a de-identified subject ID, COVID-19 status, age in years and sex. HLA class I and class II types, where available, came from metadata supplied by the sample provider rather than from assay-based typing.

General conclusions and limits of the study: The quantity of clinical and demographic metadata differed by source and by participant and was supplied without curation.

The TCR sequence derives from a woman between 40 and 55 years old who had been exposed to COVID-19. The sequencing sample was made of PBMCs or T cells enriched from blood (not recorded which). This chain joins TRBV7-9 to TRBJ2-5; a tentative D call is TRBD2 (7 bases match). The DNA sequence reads TGTGCCAGCAGCTTACTCGGCCAGGGGAGGGTTAGGGAGACCCAGTACTTC. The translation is CASSLLGQGRVRETQYF.